This T cell receptor beta chain was profiled in a study of OX40 agonist ivuxolimab in advanced cancers. The overall study: Eligibility admitted prior anti-PD-1, anti-PD-L1 or anti-CTLA-4 therapy; roughly 37% had some. Whole-study findings and limits: Mean expanded clone counts were higher in CD8+ than CD4+ T cells.

Points on this clone: The antigen remains unidentified.

Germline CDR1 and CDR2: LGHNT and FRNRAP. Trimming pared 0 bases from V and 7 bases from J, leaving 13 bases between. This CDR3 has 14 residues. Here immunoSEQ multiplex PCR was the method, and the copy in TCRdb shows in-frame clones only, minus some. The sample includes 55,000 to 65,000 clones, roughly nine tenths seen only once; the top ten take 0.3% to 0.35%. The chain uses TRBV12-5 and TRBJ2-7, with D unresolved. The source is an adult with an advanced solid tumor such as melanoma, head and neck, liver or kidney cancer. The source was CD4+ or CD8+ T cells sorted from blood, collected in a trial of the OX40 agonist ivuxolimab. This CDR3 is CASGLVLSEGEQYF. In DNA, the CDR3 is TGTGCTAGTGGTTTGGTCCTCTCAGAAGGGGAGCAGTACTTC.